This TCR beta chain was captured by sequencing in a study of CD8+ T cells in alopecia areata. Isolated RNA was reverse transcribed into cDNA used as the sequencing template. The repertoire was sequenced with immunoSEQ multiplex PCR; TCRdb's copy has only in-frame clones and lacks some. The table has approximately 59,000 clones, around half seen once. With regard to this clone: What it binds is not known.

Alopecia areata patients provided lesional scalp punch biopsies and peripheral blood. CDR1 is SGHRS, CDR2 YFSETQ, per germline. V lost 1 base, J lost 5 bases, and 13 bases lay in between. This CDR3 region has 14 residues. Broader study findings: TCRs were shared less clearly across patients than in mice, possibly for HLA-related reasons.

This clonotype was obtained from a human donor with alopecia areata. This material consisted of CD8+ T cells sorted from blood, taken at week 0. V gene TRBV5-1 combines with J gene TRBJ2-7; perhaps TRBD2 as D (5 bases). The DNA of the CDR3 is TGCGCCAGCAGCTTGAGAGGGATTGTAGACGAGCAGTACTTC. Its translation is CASSLRGIVDEQYF. Drawing the rest from reference TRBV5-1 and TRBJ2-7, the complete variable domain is KAGVTQTPRYLIKTRGQQVTLSCSPISGHRSVSWYQQTPGQGLQFLFEYFSETQRNKGNFPGRFSGRQFSNSRSEMNVSTLELGDSALYLCASSLRGIVDEQYFGPGTRLTVT.